A selection of T cell receptor beta chains follows, all from one sample in a study of blood T cell repertoires in COVID-19. The table came from immunoSEQ multiplex PCR; TCRdb's copy has only in-frame clones and leaves some out. The table shows 250,000 to 350,000 clones, with approximately 91% occurring only once. The sample taken for sequencing was peripheral blood. These TCRs come from a woman aged 55-69 years with acute or convalescent COVID-19. Each CDR3 is given with its conserved first and last residue. D genes are given only for firm matches. Expanded clones are given a class, and other clones once, few, many or no size at all.

v_gene	d_gene	j_gene	abundance	CDR3nt	CDR3aa
TRBV5-6	TRBD1	TRBJ1-2	once	TGTGCCAGCAGCCCCCAGGGGGCTAGAGGCTACACCTTC	CASSPQGARGYTF
TRBV6-1	.	TRBJ1-2	.	TGTGCCAGCAGTGATTTGGGCAGGGGCTACACCTTC	CASSDLGRGYTF
TRBV6-5	.	TRBJ2-1	.	TGTGCCAGCAGTTACGGAGGGATCGATGAGCAGTTCTTC	CASSYGGIDEQFF
TRBV19	.	TRBJ2-5	.	TGTGCCAGTAGTATGGGGCCTATCCAAGAGACCCAGTACTTC	CASSMGPIQETQYF
TRBV30	TRBD2	TRBJ2-1	.	TGTGCCCAGGGGCTAGCGGGAGGAAATGAGCAGTTCTTC	CAQGLAGGNEQFF
TRBV7-2	TRBD1	TRBJ1-4	once	TGTGCCAGCAGGGGACAGGATGAAAAACTGTTTTTT	CASRGQDEKLFF
TRBV2	TRBD1	TRBJ1-2	.	TGTGCCAGCAGCGGGACAGGGGGCTATGGCTACACCTTC	CASSGTGGYGYTF
TRBV7-8	TRBD2	TRBJ2-1	.	TGTGCCAGCAGCTCGTATGGCGGGGGGGACTACAATGAGCAGTTCTTC	CASSSYGGGDYNEQFF
TRBV7-8	.	TRBJ2-1	.	TGTGCCACCCGGCGGATGAGCTCCTACAATGAGCAGTTCTTC	CATRRMSSYNEQFF
TRBV19	TRBD1	TRBJ2-1	.	TGTGCCAGTAGCATAGGGACAGCCTACAATGAGCAGTTCTTC	CASSIGTAYNEQFF
TRBV6-2/TRBV6-3	.	TRBJ2-3	.	TGTGCCAGCAGTCAAGCGGATACGCAGTATTTT	CASSQADTQYF
TRBV7-3	TRBD2	TRBJ2-2	.	TGTGCCAGCAGCTTATCACTAGCGGGGGCGAACACCGGGGAGCTGTTTTTT	CASSLSLAGANTGELFF
TRBV5-4	TRBD1	TRBJ1-6	.	TGTGCCAGCAGCTTGGGACAGGGCTCCTATAATTCACCCCTCCACTTT	CASSLGQGSYNSPLHF
TRBV29-1	TRBD2	TRBJ2-1	.	TGCAGCGTTCAAAAGGGACTAGGGGGTGTGGATGAGCAGTTCTTC	CSVQKGLGGVDEQFF
TRBV7-9	.	TRBJ2-6	.	TGTGCCAGCAGCACACGATTGACTAAGGGGAGGGGGGCCAACGTCCTGACTTTC	CASSTRLTKGRGANVLTF
TRBV19	.	TRBJ2-5	.	TGTGCCAGTAGTATGAGGCCAGAGACCCAGTACTTC	CASSMRPETQYF
TRBV4-1	TRBD1	TRBJ1-1	once	TGCGCCAGCAGCCAAGATGGTCAGGGGGACACTGAAGCTTTCTTT	CASSQDGQGDTEAFF
TRBV5-6	.	TRBJ2-3	.	TGTGCCAGCAGCTTCCTGACTGCCGGCCTGGCGGATACGCAGTATTTT	CASSFLTAGLADTQYF
TRBV7-2	.	TRBJ2-4	.	TGTGCCAGCAGCTTTCACAGGGAAAACATTCAGTACTTC	CASSFHRENIQYF
TRBV30	TRBD1	TRBJ2-1	.	TGTGCCTGGGCGCGACAGGGGACACTATACAATGAGCAGTTCTTC	CAWARQGTLYNEQFF
TRBV5-1	.	TRBJ1-4	few	TGCGCCAGCAGCTTTGTCCGGGGGGAAAAACTGTTTTTT	CASSFVRGEKLFF
TRBV6-2/TRBV6-3	.	TRBJ1-6	.	TGTGCCAGCAGTTACGGCCTCGTACCACCCCTCCACTTT	CASSYGLVPPLHF
TRBV7-2	TRBD1	TRBJ1-5	.	TGTGCCAGCAGCTTAGCCGGACAGGGGGCGAATCAGCCCCAGCATTTT	CASSLAGQGANQPQHF
TRBV28	TRBD1	TRBJ1-3	.	TGTGCCAGCAGTTCCCCGGGCCAGGGGGCTGGAAACACCATATATTTT	CASSSPGQGAGNTIYF
TRBV5-5	.	TRBJ2-3	.	TGTGCCAGCAGCTTGGCCCAGGGAACAGATACGCAGTATTTT	CASSLAQGTDTQYF
TRBV28	.	TRBJ2-3	.	TGTGCCAGCACCCAGGCCGGCAGGTTGAATACGCAGTATTTT	CASTQAGRLNTQYF
TRBV7-7	TRBD2	TRBJ2-5	once	TGTGCTAGCAGCTCAGGACTAGCGGGAGTTAGACGAGAGACCCAGTACTTC	CASSSGLAGVRRETQYF
TRBV5-3	.	TRBJ2-7	.	TGTGCCAGACTAGCGAGCACCTACGAGCAGTACTTC	CARLASTYEQYF
TRBV29-1	.	TRBJ2-1	.	TGCAGCGTTGAAGATCCCCCGAGGAACGGTGAGCAGTTCTTC	CSVEDPPRNGEQFF
TRBV7-9	TRBD1	TRBJ1-1	.	TGTGCCAGCAGCTTATTTGGGACAGGGAACACTGAAGCTTTCTTT	CASSLFGTGNTEAFF
TRBV24-1	TRBD2	TRBJ2-1	.	TGTGCCACCAGTGACCCTCTAGCGGGAGCTTTCAATGAGCAGTTCTTC	CATSDPLAGAFNEQFF
TRBV18	TRBD1	TRBJ1-1	.	TGTGCCAGCTCACCGATGACAGGGGGCTTGACTGAAGCTTTCTTT	CASSPMTGGLTEAFF
TRBV7-2	.	TRBJ1-5	.	TGTGCCAGCAGCTTTCCATCAGGGTTAGGCAATCAGCCCCAGCATTTT	CASSFPSGLGNQPQHF
TRBV11-2	TRBD1	TRBJ1-4	.	TGTGCCAGCAGCCTCGGACAGGGCGGTGAAAAACTGTTTTTT	CASSLGQGGEKLFF
TRBV4-3	.	TRBJ2-2	.	TGCGCCAGCAGCCAAGATCTCCTAGCTAACGGGGAGCTGTTTTTT	CASSQDLLANGELFF
TRBV7-9	TRBD1	TRBJ1-1	few	TGTGCCAGCAGCTTAGGACAGGGTAACGCTGAAGCTTTCTTT	CASSLGQGNAEAFF
TRBV5-6	.	TRBJ1-2	.	TGTGCCAGCAGCTTGGTCAGGGATGAAGAGGGCTACACCTTC	CASSLVRDEEGYTF
TRBV5-4	.	TRBJ1-2	.	TGTGCCAGCAGCTTGGAATCCCGGCCGGGAAGGGGCTACACCTTC	CASSLESRPGRGYTF
TRBV11-2	TRBD1	TRBJ1-6	.	TGTGCCAGCAGCTTTCGGGACAGGGGGTCGAGCTCCTATAATTCACCCCTCCACTTT	CASSFRDRGSSSYNSPLHF
TRBV7-9	.	TRBJ2-1	.	TGTGCCAGCAGCTTAGCGTACCAGTATGAGCAGTTCTTC	CASSLAYQYEQFF
TRBV6-2/TRBV6-3	TRBD2	TRBJ2-1	.	TGTGCCAGCAGTCTGACTAGCGGGAGTAGAAATGAGCAGTTCTTC	CASSLTSGSRNEQFF
TRBV5-4	.	TRBJ2-3	.	TGTGCCAGCAGCTTGGGGGCCCTCAGAACAGGAGATACGCAGTATTTT	CASSLGALRTGDTQYF
TRBV4-2	TRBD1	TRBJ1-4	.	TGTGCCAGCACCCAGGGGGCGGGCACTAATGAAAAACTGTTTTTT	CASTQGAGTNEKLFF
TRBV7-2	TRBD1	TRBJ1-6	.	TGTGCCAGCAGCTTAGTGTCATCGGACAGGGGTAATTCACCCCTCCACTTT	CASSLVSSDRGNSPLHF
TRBV5-1	.	TRBJ2-2	.	TGCGCCAGCAGCCAGCACAGGGGGGGCACCGGGGAGCTGTTTTTT	CASSQHRGGTGELFF
TRBV10-3	.	TRBJ1-6	.	TGTGCCATCACACACGACAGACGAAATTCACCCCTCCACTTT	CAITHDRRNSPLHF
TRBV6-5	.	TRBJ2-7	.	TGTGCCAGCAGGGCTTTTCAGGGACAAGCCTACGAGCAGTACTTC	CASRAFQGQAYEQYF
TRBV4-2	.	TRBJ2-1	once	TGTGCCAGCAGCCGCGGGCTTCAGAGCTCCTACAATGAGCAGTTCTTC	CASSRGLQSSYNEQFF
TRBV28	TRBD1	TRBJ2-1	.	TGTGCCAGCAGTTCGACAGGGGTAAGCTACAATGAGCAGTTCTTC	CASSSTGVSYNEQFF